A selection of T cell receptor beta chains follows, all from one sample in a study of blood T cells in healthy people across ages. TCRdb re-called the 5' RACE reads through MiXCR, storing one row per CDR3 protein. Among around 1.5 million distinct CDR3 sequences listed, roughly 60% were seen once. The specimen sequenced was blood. The source of these receptors is a young man in good health. Each CDR3 is given with its conserved first and last residue. D genes are given only for firm matches. Clone size appears in some rows only: once, few, many, or a class for an expanded clone.

cdr3_aa: CASRLSGGQTYEQYF; cdr3_nt: TGTGCCAGCAGGCTCAGCGGGGGGCAAACCTACGAGCAGTACTTC; clone_size: few; v_call: TRBV12-3/TRBV12-4; j_call: TRBJ2-7; d_call: TRBD2
cdr3_aa: CASSSADPPPNTQYF; cdr3_nt: TGTGCCAGCAGCTCAGCGGACCCACCGCCCAATACGCAGTATTTT; clone_size: NA; v_call: TRBV7-2; j_call: TRBJ2-3; d_call: NA
cdr3_aa: CSAIPGQGADEQYF; cdr3_nt: TGCAGTGCCATCCCTGGACAGGGGGCGGACGAGCAGTACTTC; clone_size: NA; v_call: TRBV20-1; j_call: TRBJ2-7; d_call: TRBD1
cdr3_aa: CASSNRDSRTDTQYF; cdr3_nt: TGTGCCAGTAGCAACCGGGACAGCCGCACAGATACGCAGTATTTT; clone_size: NA; v_call: TRBV19; j_call: TRBJ2-3; d_call: TRBD1
cdr3_aa: CASSGTGGGELFF; cdr3_nt: TGTGCCAGCAGCGGGACAGGGGGCGGGGAGCTGTTTTTT; clone_size: NA; v_call: TRBV2; j_call: TRBJ2-2; d_call: TRBD1
cdr3_aa: CAIRRGQDPNSPLHF; cdr3_nt: TGTGCCATCAGGAGAGGACAGGATCCTAATTCACCCCTCCACTTT; clone_size: NA; v_call: TRBV10-3; j_call: TRBJ1-6; d_call: TRBD1
cdr3_aa: CASSVEVGGSKNIQYF; cdr3_nt: TGTGCCAGCAGCGTAGAAGTAGGGGGCTCCAAAAACATTCAGTACTTC; clone_size: NA; v_call: TRBV9; j_call: TRBJ2-4; d_call: TRBD1
cdr3_aa: CASTTGGFNQPQHF; cdr3_nt: TGTGCCAGCACTACGGGGGGGTTCAATCAGCCCCAGCATTTT; clone_size: NA; v_call: TRBV12-3/TRBV12-4; j_call: TRBJ1-5; d_call: NA
cdr3_aa: CAVTGSLAGPSSYEQYF; cdr3_nt: TGTGCCGTCACAGGTTCGTTGGCGGGACCGAGCTCCTACGAGCAGTACTTC; clone_size: NA; v_call: TRBV5-4; j_call: TRBJ2-7; d_call: NA
cdr3_aa: CASSEALVQGETQYF; cdr3_nt: TGTGCCAGCAGTGAAGCGCTTGTCCAGGGAGAGACCCAGTACTTC; clone_size: NA; v_call: TRBV2; j_call: TRBJ2-5; d_call: NA
cdr3_aa: CASSFSGAGPTDTQYF; cdr3_nt: TGTGCCAGCAGCTTTTCCGGGGCAGGGCCAACAGATACGCAGTATTTT; clone_size: NA; v_call: TRBV7-9; j_call: TRBJ2-3; d_call: NA
cdr3_aa: CASSQVSGLGTEAFF; cdr3_nt: TGCGCCAGCAGCCAAGTATCTGGGCTGGGGACTGAAGCTTTCTTT; clone_size: NA; v_call: TRBV4-1; j_call: TRBJ1-1; d_call: NA
cdr3_aa: CASSLVQRVDSPLHF; cdr3_nt: TGTGCCAGCAGCTTAGTCCAGAGAGTTGATTCACCCCTCCACTTT; clone_size: few; v_call: TRBV7-2; j_call: TRBJ1-6; d_call: NA
cdr3_aa: CSAGDRGLTANYGYTF; cdr3_nt: TGCAGTGCTGGAGACAGGGGACTCACAGCTAACTATGGCTACACCTTC; clone_size: NA; v_call: TRBV20-1; j_call: TRBJ1-2; d_call: TRBD1
cdr3_aa: CASSLPGLAGRTDTQYF; cdr3_nt: TGTGCCAGCAGTCTCCCGGGACTAGCGGGACGCACAGATACGCAGTATTTT; clone_size: NA; v_call: TRBV28; j_call: TRBJ2-3; d_call: TRBD2
cdr3_aa: CASSPRGGVGAFF; cdr3_nt: TGTGCCAGCAGCCCCCGGGGTGGGGTAGGAGCTTTCTTT; clone_size: NA; v_call: TRBV16; j_call: TRBJ1-1; d_call: NA
cdr3_aa: CASSLGPGEIGEQFF; cdr3_nt: TGCGCCAGCAGCTTGGGTCCGGGAGAGATCGGGGAGCAGTTCTTC; clone_size: NA; v_call: TRBV5-1; j_call: TRBJ2-1; d_call: NA
cdr3_aa: CASSSTTSASNEQYF; cdr3_nt: TGTGCCAGCAGCTCCACAACTAGCGCCTCGAATGAGCAGTACTTC; clone_size: NA; v_call: TRBV7-8; j_call: TRBJ2-7; d_call: TRBD2
cdr3_aa: CASMAATGYEQYF; cdr3_nt: TGTGCCAGCATGGCGGCCACGGGCTACGAGCAGTACTTC; clone_size: NA; v_call: TRBV28; j_call: TRBJ2-7; d_call: NA
cdr3_aa: CARASGRRETQYF; cdr3_nt: TGTGCGCGGGCTAGCGGGAGGAGAGAGACCCAGTACTTC; clone_size: once; v_call: TRBV2; j_call: TRBJ2-5; d_call: TRBD2
cdr3_aa: CSVGQGQAYNSPLHF; cdr3_nt: TGCAGTGTGGGTCAGGGGCAGGCCTATAATTCACCCCTCCACTTT; clone_size: NA; v_call: TRBV20-1; j_call: TRBJ1-6; d_call: NA
cdr3_aa: CASSPHPRTVRAEAFF; cdr3_nt: TGTGCCAGCAGTCCCCATCCACGGACAGTCAGGGCTGAAGCTTTCTTT; clone_size: NA; v_call: TRBV27; j_call: TRBJ1-1; d_call: NA
cdr3_aa: CASIGGPPSYEQYF; cdr3_nt: TGCGCCAGCATCGGGGGTCCTCCCTCCTACGAGCAGTACTTC; clone_size: NA; v_call: TRBV5-1; j_call: TRBJ2-7; d_call: NA
cdr3_aa: CSAGGLAGVNEQFF; cdr3_nt: TGCAGTGCCGGTGGACTAGCGGGGGTGAATGAGCAGTTCTTC; clone_size: NA; v_call: TRBV20-1; j_call: TRBJ2-1; d_call: TRBD2
cdr3_aa: CSARDWGGRTSFGEQYF; cdr3_nt: TGCAGTGCCAGAGATTGGGGAGGCAGGACCTCTTTCGGGGAGCAGTACTTC; clone_size: NA; v_call: TRBV20-1; j_call: TRBJ2-7; d_call: NA
cdr3_aa: CASSQDLNDRYEQYF; cdr3_nt: TGTGCCAGCAGCCAAGACCTTAATGACCGCTACGAGCAGTACTTC; clone_size: NA; v_call: TRBV4-2; j_call: TRBJ2-7; d_call: NA
cdr3_aa: CSVISRGFYYEQYF; cdr3_nt: TGCAGCGTGATCTCCAGGGGCTTCTACTACGAGCAGTACTTC; clone_size: once; v_call: TRBV29-1; j_call: TRBJ2-7; d_call: NA
cdr3_aa: CASSKFSGANVLTF; cdr3_nt: TGTGCCAGCAGTAAGTTTTCTGGGGCCAACGTCCTGACTTTC; clone_size: few; v_call: TRBV27; j_call: TRBJ2-6; d_call: NA
cdr3_aa: CSVAGDGYEQYF; cdr3_nt: TGCAGCGTCGCAGGGGACGGGTACGAGCAGTACTTC; clone_size: few; v_call: TRBV29-1; j_call: TRBJ2-7; d_call: NA
cdr3_aa: CATDPVNPYEQYF; cdr3_nt: TGTGCCACCGACCCGGTGAACCCCTACGAGCAGTACTTC; clone_size: NA; v_call: TRBV7-9; j_call: TRBJ2-7; d_call: NA
cdr3_aa: CASSSSKSSGTQYF; cdr3_nt: TGTGCCAGCAGCTCAAGCAAATCGTCAGGGACCCAGTACTTC; clone_size: NA; v_call: TRBV7-9; j_call: TRBJ2-5; d_call: NA
cdr3_aa: CASSRTTPGDEQYF; cdr3_nt: TGTGCCAGCAGTAGGACGACGCCGGGCGACGAGCAGTACTTC; clone_size: NA; v_call: TRBV12-3/TRBV12-4; j_call: TRBJ2-7; d_call: NA
cdr3_aa: CASSPGLGADTQYF; cdr3_nt: TGCGCCAGCAGTCCGGGACTAGGGGCAGATACGCAGTATTTT; clone_size: NA; v_call: TRBV4-3; j_call: TRBJ2-3; d_call: TRBD2
cdr3_aa: CSVWTGTNTEAFF; cdr3_nt: TGCAGCGTTTGGACAGGGACGAACACTGAAGCTTTCTTT; clone_size: few; v_call: TRBV29-1; j_call: TRBJ1-1; d_call: TRBD1
cdr3_aa: CASSLALVDHHPDEQFF; cdr3_nt: TGTGCCAGCAGTTTGGCCCTCGTCGACCACCATCCCGATGAGCAGTTCTTC; clone_size: NA; v_call: TRBV13; j_call: TRBJ2-1; d_call: NA
cdr3_aa: CASRIAGEQFF; cdr3_nt: TGTGCCAGCAGGATAGCGGGTGAGCAGTTCTTC; clone_size: few; v_call: TRBV4-2; j_call: TRBJ2-1; d_call: TRBD2
cdr3_aa: CASSSPRGARLSPLHF; cdr3_nt: TGTGCCAGCAGCTCCCCCAGAGGGGCAAGGCTTTCACCCCTCCACTTT; clone_size: few; v_call: TRBV7-8; j_call: TRBJ1-6; d_call: NA
cdr3_aa: CASSLSLLNTEAFF; cdr3_nt: TGTGCCAGCAGTCTATCCCTTTTGAACACTGAAGCTTTCTTT; clone_size: few; v_call: TRBV27; j_call: TRBJ1-1; d_call: NA
cdr3_aa: CASSPMGRTYNEQYF; cdr3_nt: TGTGCCAGCAGCCCCATGGGGCGAACCTACAATGAGCAGTACTTC; clone_size: NA; v_call: TRBV11-2; j_call: TRBJ2-7; d_call: NA
cdr3_aa: CASSQRAGSTDTQYF; cdr3_nt: TGTGCCAGCAGCCAAAGAGCGGGGTCGACAGATACGCAGTATTTT; clone_size: NA; v_call: TRBV3-1; j_call: TRBJ2-3; d_call: TRBD2
cdr3_aa: CASSTCGGDTQYF; cdr3_nt: TGTGCCAGCAGCACGTGTGGGGGAGATACGCAGTATTTT; clone_size: NA; v_call: TRBV21-1; j_call: TRBJ2-3; d_call: NA
cdr3_aa: CASSSAGWSGSSGANVLTF; cdr3_nt: TGTGCCAGCAGCTCAGCCGGGTGGTCAGGGTCCTCTGGGGCCAACGTCCTGACTTTC; clone_size: NA; v_call: TRBV27; j_call: TRBJ2-6; d_call: NA
cdr3_aa: CASSLETFYEQYF; cdr3_nt: TGTGCCAGCAGCTTAGAGACCTTTTACGAGCAGTACTTC; clone_size: NA; v_call: TRBV11-2; j_call: TRBJ2-7; d_call: NA
cdr3_aa: CASSLSFVGGETQYF; cdr3_nt: TGTGCCAGCAGTTTGTCTTTTGTGGGCGGGGAGACCCAGTACTTC; clone_size: NA; v_call: TRBV27; j_call: TRBJ2-5; d_call: NA
cdr3_aa: CASSLSPARVGETQYF; cdr3_nt: TGTGCCAGCAGTTTATCCCCCGCCAGGGTGGGAGAGACCCAGTACTTC; clone_size: NA; v_call: TRBV28; j_call: TRBJ2-5; d_call: NA
cdr3_aa: CASTQAAGGPYNEQFF; cdr3_nt: TGTGCCAGCACTCAGGCGGCGGGGGGGCCCTACAATGAGCAGTTCTTC; clone_size: NA; v_call: TRBV6-6; j_call: TRBJ2-1; d_call: TRBD2
cdr3_aa: CASSVQGGSDTQYF; cdr3_nt: TGTGCCAGCAGTGTACAGGGTGGCTCAGATACGCAGTATTTT; clone_size: NA; v_call: TRBV28; j_call: TRBJ2-3; d_call: NA
cdr3_aa: CASSRLAGGRETQYF; cdr3_nt: TGTGCCAGCAGCCGACTAGCGGGAGGTAGAGAGACCCAGTACTTC; clone_size: NA; v_call: TRBV7-9; j_call: TRBJ2-5; d_call: TRBD2
cdr3_aa: CASSRGQGNIQYF; cdr3_nt: TGCGCCAGCAGCCGGGGACAGGGGAACATTCAGTACTTC; clone_size: NA; v_call: TRBV4-3; j_call: TRBJ2-4; d_call: TRBD1
cdr3_aa: CASRGFRGSGTDTQYF; cdr3_nt: TGTGCCAGCAGGGGGTTCCGCGGGAGCGGCACAGATACGCAGTATTTT; clone_size: NA; v_call: TRBV12-3/TRBV12-4; j_call: TRBJ2-3; d_call: TRBD2
cdr3_aa: CASPKGGNTDTQYF; cdr3_nt: TGTGCCAGCCCCAAAGGGGGGAACACAGATACGCAGTATTTT; clone_size: few; v_call: TRBV2; j_call: TRBJ2-3; d_call: NA
cdr3_aa: CASSLGTSDPGGKETQYF; cdr3_nt: TGCGCCAGCAGCTTGGGGACTAGCGACCCCGGTGGAAAAGAGACCCAGTACTTC; clone_size: NA; v_call: TRBV5-1; j_call: TRBJ2-5; d_call: TRBD2
cdr3_aa: CSASPGGRFGQPQHF; cdr3_nt: TGCAGTGCTAGCCCGGGGGGAAGGTTCGGGCAGCCCCAGCATTTT; clone_size: NA; v_call: TRBV20-1; j_call: TRBJ1-5; d_call: NA
cdr3_aa: CSAVGSGTRAYNEQFF; cdr3_nt: TGCAGCGCTGTGGGTTCCGGGACTAGGGCCTACAATGAGCAGTTCTTC; clone_size: NA; v_call: TRBV29-1; j_call: TRBJ2-1; d_call: TRBD2
cdr3_aa: CACSTGTYYEQYF; cdr3_nt: TGTGCCTGCAGTACCGGGACATACTACGAGCAGTACTTC; clone_size: NA; v_call: TRBV6-1; j_call: TRBJ2-7; d_call: NA
cdr3_aa: CASSQDGRGANTEAFF; cdr3_nt: TGTGCCAGCAGCCAAGACGGGAGGGGGGCGAACACTGAAGCTTTCTTT; clone_size: once; v_call: TRBV14; j_call: TRBJ1-1; d_call: NA
cdr3_aa: CASSHGARARYNSPLHF; cdr3_nt: TGTGCCAGCAGTCACGGGGCGCGGGCACGTTATAATTCACCCCTCCACTTT; clone_size: once; v_call: TRBV21-1; j_call: TRBJ1-6; d_call: NA